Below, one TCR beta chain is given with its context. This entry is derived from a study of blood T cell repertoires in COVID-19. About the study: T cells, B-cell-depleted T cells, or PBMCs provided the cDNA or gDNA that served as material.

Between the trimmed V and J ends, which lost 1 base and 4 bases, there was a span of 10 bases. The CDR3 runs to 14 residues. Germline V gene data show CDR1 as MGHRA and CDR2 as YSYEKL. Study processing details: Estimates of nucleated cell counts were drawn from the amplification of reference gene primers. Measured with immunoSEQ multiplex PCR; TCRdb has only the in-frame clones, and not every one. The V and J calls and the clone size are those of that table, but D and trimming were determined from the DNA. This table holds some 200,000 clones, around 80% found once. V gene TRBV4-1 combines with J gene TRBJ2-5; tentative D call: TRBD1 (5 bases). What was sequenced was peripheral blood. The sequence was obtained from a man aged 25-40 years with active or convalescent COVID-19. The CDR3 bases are TGCGCCAGCAGCCAAGTTTTCAGGGCAGAGACCCAGTACTTC. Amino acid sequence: CASSQVFRAETQYF.